Described below is a single T cell receptor (beta chain) sequence and its context. Its antigen remains unidentified. This record belongs to a study of cytomegalovirus exposure and HLA in healthy donors. V lost 3 bases, J lost 9 bases, and 14 bases lay in between. The CDR3 runs to 13 residues. CDR1 and CDR2 from the germline V gene are SGHTA and FQGNSA. Primers included in the PCR were 60 Vbeta and 13 Jbeta primers. Sequencing was performed with immunoSEQ multiplex PCR; in TCRdb, only in-frame clones are kept and a portion is missing. The data contain under 200,000 clones, 68% of them singletons. Study observations and caveats: TCR beta V- and J-gene trimming, according to a later analysis, was linked to a missense DCLRE1C variant. Earlier results showed most TCR beta V segments being productive about 90% or about 30% of the time. Presence/absence comparisons presumed near-even sequencing depth among donors.

This clonotype was sampled from a man aged 45-60 years in good health and CMV-seronegative. The sample comprised PBMCs. The rearrangement links TRBV7-2 to TRBJ1-1; D unresolved. This CDR3 reads CASSLNAGSQAFF. DNA for the CDR3: TGTGCCAGCAGCTTGAACGCAGGAAGCCAAGCTTTCTTT. The whole variable domain, remainder taken from reference TRBV7-2 and TRBJ1-1, is GAGVSQSPSNKVTEKGKDVELRCDPISGHTALYWYRQSLGQGLEFLIYFQGNSAPDKSGLPSDRFSAERTGGSVSTLTIQRTQQEDSAVYLCASSLNAGSQAFFGQGTRLTVV.